Listed here are 18 T cell receptor beta chains from one sample, sequenced in a study of beta chain features in type 1 diabetes. cDNA synthesis used the whole RNA isolate, giving expressed TCRB sequences. Profiled with immunoSEQ multiplex PCR; TCRdb holds only in-frame clones, not every one. The data hold some 410,000 clones, with approximately 13% observed a single time. Specimen: naive CD4+ T cells from blood. These receptors all stem from a man aged 25 to 45 in good health.

This clone was seen only a few times. The rearrangement joins TRBV29-1 to TRBJ1-2; no clear D. CDR1 is SQVTM, CDR2 ANQGSEA, per germline. V gave up 2 bases and J gave up 5 bases, with 12 bases separating them. The CDR3 loop spans 13 amino acids. The CDR3 protein is CSVEKAGLYGYTF. The CDR3 DNA reads as TGCAGCGTTGAAAAGGCAGGCTTATATGGCTACACCTTC.

V usage is TRBV7-8 and J usage is TRBJ2-1; 7 bases map to TRBD2. CDR1 and CDR2 (germline): SGHVS, FQNEAQ. With V trimmed by 6 bases and J by 7 bases, 15 bases remained unmatched. The CDR3 totals 16 residues. This CDR3 is CASRPTSFPGGNEQFF. The CDR3 DNA is TGTGCCAGCAGACCAACTAGCTTCCCCGGGGGGAATGAGCAGTTCTTC. The full variable domain, completed using reference TRBV7-8 and TRBJ2-1, is GAGVSQSPRYKVAKRGQDVALRCDPISGHVSLFWYQQALGQGPEFLTYFQNEAQLDKSGLPSDRFFAERPEGSVSTLKIQRTQQEDSAVYLCASRPTSFPGGNEQFFGPGTRLTVL.

There are a few counts of this clone. The rearrangement links TRBV10-3 to TRBJ2-1; 8 bases line up with TRBD2. This CDR3 has 19 residues. V shed 0 bases, J shed 1 base, and the junction held 11 bases outside the gene matches. Germline CDR1 is ENHRY and CDR2 is SYGVKD. The CDR3 coding sequence is TGTGCCATCAGTGAGTCGATTGGCGGGACTAGGGGATCCTACAATGAGCAGTTCTTC. Its protein is CAISESIGGTRGSYNEQFF.

This clone was found a few times. The sample carries other DNA sequences with the same CDR3. The chain is built from TRBV20-1 and TRBJ2-1, with D unresolved. Germline lookup yields CDR1 DFQATT and CDR2 SNEGSKA (reference sequence). The V gene lost 0 bases and the J gene lost 8 bases, with 5 bases spanning the gap. CDR3 length: 11 residues. CDR3: CSARDLDEQFF. In DNA, the CDR3 is TGCAGTGCTAGAGATCTCGATGAGCAGTTCTTC.

This rearrangement joins TRBV18 to TRBJ1-2; tentative D call: TRBD1 (5 bases). In germline, CDR1 is KGHSH, CDR2 LQKENI. CDR3 length: 16 amino acids. V dropped 3 bases and J dropped 1 base, with 15 bases sitting between them. CDR3 in amino acids: CASSPAQQGNNYGYTF. DNA for the CDR3: TGTGCCAGCTCACCCGCCCAGCAGGGAAATAACTATGGCTACACCTTC.

This clone was seen a handful of times. The chain combines TRBV27 with TRBJ2-6; 10 positions agree with TRBD1. V shed 5 bases, J shed 2 bases, and the junction held 18 bases outside the gene matches. CDR3 length: 21 amino acids. CDR1 is MNHEY and CDR2 is SMNVEV in the germline V gene (reference sequence). The chain's CDR3 is CASSPRQGANVILAGANVLTF. The CDR3, as DNA: TGTGCCAGCAGTCCCCGACAGGGGGCGAACGTTATCCTGGCTGGGGCCAACGTCCTGACTTTC.

This chain uses TRBV5-4 with TRBJ2-7; TRBD1 matches 7 bases. The CDR3 runs to 15 residues. CDR1 and CDR2 from the germline V gene are SGHNT and YYREEE (reference sequence). The V segment lost 3 bases and the J segment 3 bases; nucleotides outside the gene matches: 9. CDR3 amino acids: CASSSGQNLYYEQYF. CDR3 in DNA: TGTGCCAGCAGCTCGGGACAGAACCTTTACTACGAGCAGTACTTC. The full variable domain, completed using reference TRBV5-4 and TRBJ2-7, is ETGVTQSPTHLIKTRGQQVTLRCSSQSGHNTVSWYQQALGQGPQFIFQYYREEENGRGNFPPRFSGLQFPNYSSELNVNALELDDSALYLCASSSGQNLYYEQYFGPGTRLTVT.

The chain is built from TRBV7-2 and TRBJ2-3; 8 bases are a match to TRBD1. The V gene's germline CDR1 is SGHTA and CDR2 FQGNSA. V dropped 8 bases and J dropped 4; count of bases not matched to a gene: 11. The CDR3 is 15 residues long. CDR3 nucleotide sequence: TGTGCCAGCTCTCCCAGGGGGCGCGGCGCAGATACGCAGTATTTT. This codes for CASSPRGRGADTQYF.

This clone was observed a handful of times. The chain combines TRBV5-1 with TRBJ2-3; D is undetermined. CDR1 SGHRS and CDR2 YFSETQ come from the germline V gene. The CDR3 totals 14 residues. V was trimmed by 4 bases and J by 0 bases, leaving 9 bases between them. The CDR3 region has the DNA TGCGCCAGCAGCGCGGACCGAAGCACAGATACGCAGTATTTT. Its translation: CASSADRSTDTQYF.

This chain joins TRBV5-1 and TRBJ2-5; 9 nucleotides agree with TRBD2. The V gene end was trimmed by 0 bases and the J gene end by 7 bases; junction bases not matched to a gene: 7. Germline lookup yields CDR1 SGHRS and CDR2 YFSETQ. The CDR3 is made up of 15 amino acids. DNA of the CDR3: TGCGCCAGCAGCTTGGTGGCGGGGGGGCCACGGACCCAGTACTTC. Encoded protein: CASSLVAGGPRTQYF. Based on the CDR3 plus reference TRBV5-1 and TRBJ2-5, the full variable domain is KAGVTQTPRYLIKTRGQQVTLSCSPISGHRSVSWYQQTPGQGLQFLFEYFSETQRNKGNFPGRFSGRQFSNSRSEMNVSTLELGDSALYLCASSLVAGGPRTQYFGPGTRLLVL.

As concerns this clone: Other nucleotide sequences from this sample produce the same CDR3. The V and J genes are TRBV18 and TRBJ2-5; no firm D call. Per the germline V gene, CDR1 is KGHSH and CDR2 is LQKENI. The CDR3 has 11 amino acids. Trimming shortened V by 3 bases and J by 5 bases, and 4 bases separated the two germline ends. The chain's CDR3 is CASSPQETQYF. The CDR3, as DNA: TGTGCCAGCTCACCTCAGGAGACCCAGTACTTC.

The genes are TRBV2 and TRBJ2-2, with 12 bases that match TRBD2. The CDR3 is 16 amino acids. Germline lookup yields CDR1 SNHLY and CDR2 FYNNEI. V shed 4 bases, J shed 0 bases, and the junction held 0 bases outside the gene matches. DNA for the CDR3: TGTGCCAGCAGTGGGACTAGCGGGACGAACACCGGGGAGCTGTTTTTT. Translation gives CASSGTSGTNTGELFF.

The sample holds a few counts of this clone. The gene calls are TRBV5-4 and TRBJ1-1; D possibly corresponds to TRBD1 (5 bases). CDR3 length equals 13 residues. V lost 0 bases and J lost 6, with 9 bases in between. Per the germline V gene, CDR1 is SGHNT and CDR2 is YYREEE (reference sequence). The chain's CDR3 is CASSLERDAEAFF. CDR3 DNA: TGTGCCAGCAGCTTGGAAAGGGACGCTGAAGCTTTCTTT.

The genes are TRBV5-4 and TRBJ1-6; no firm D call. V lost 4 bases to trimming and J lost 10 bases, with 12 bases between them. CDR3 size: 13 residues. The germline V gene has CDR1 SGHNT and CDR2 YYREEE (reference sequence). The CDR3 coding sequence is TGTGCCAGCAGCGACCAGGCGGTATCACCCCTCCACTTT. This translates into CASSDQAVSPLHF.

This rearrangement joins TRBV5-1 to TRBJ2-1, with 8 nucleotides matching TRBD1. V shed 5 bases and J 7 bases; nucleotides not matched to a gene: 5. Germline assignment: CDR1 SGHRS and CDR2 YFSETQ. The CDR3 runs to 13 residues. The CDR3 spells CASRADRVNEQFF. The CDR3 region has the DNA TGCGCCAGCAGAGCGGACAGGGTTAATGAGCAGTTCTTC.

The chain recombines TRBV16 with TRBJ2-7, with unresolved D. Germline V gives CDR1 KGHSY, CDR2 FQNENV. Trimming removed 6 bases at V and 6 bases at J, with 18 bases between. This CDR3 has 14 amino acids. Here the CDR3 reads CASSPATKTPEQYF. The CDR3 DNA is TGTGCCAGCAGTCCAGCTACCAAGACGCCCGAGCAGTACTTC.

V gene TRBV6-1 combines with J gene TRBJ2-1, with 10 bases lining up with TRBD2. Unmatched junction bases numbered 4, after V lost 2 bases and J lost 12 bases. In germline, CDR1 is MNHNS, CDR2 SASEGT. The length of the CDR3 is 13 residues. The CDR3 is CASSELTSGMQFF. The CDR3 DNA reads as TGTGCCAGCAGTGAATTAACTAGCGGGATGCAGTTCTTC.

As concerns this clone: The germline gene is not matched at one end of the junction; a read error may be the cause. The V and J genes are TRBV7-2 and TRBJ2-3; D uncertain. Germline V gene data show CDR1 as SGHTA and CDR2 as FQGNSA. CDR3 size: 11 residues. CDR3 sequence: CASSSIDMQYF. The CDR3 DNA reads as TGTGCCAGCAGCTCGATAGATATGCAGTATTTT.